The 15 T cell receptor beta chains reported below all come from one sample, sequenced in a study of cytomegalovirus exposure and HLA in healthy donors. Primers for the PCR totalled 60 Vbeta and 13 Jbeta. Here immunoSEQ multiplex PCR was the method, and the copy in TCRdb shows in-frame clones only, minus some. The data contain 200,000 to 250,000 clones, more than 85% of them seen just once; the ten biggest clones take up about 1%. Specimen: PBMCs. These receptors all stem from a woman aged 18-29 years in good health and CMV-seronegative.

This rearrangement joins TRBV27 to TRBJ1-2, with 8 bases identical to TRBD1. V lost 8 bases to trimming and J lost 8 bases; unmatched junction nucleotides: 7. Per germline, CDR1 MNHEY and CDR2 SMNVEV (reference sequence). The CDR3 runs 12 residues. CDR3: CASSDRAGGYTF. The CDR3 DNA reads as TGTGCCAGCTCGGACAGGGCGGGGGGCTACACCTTC.

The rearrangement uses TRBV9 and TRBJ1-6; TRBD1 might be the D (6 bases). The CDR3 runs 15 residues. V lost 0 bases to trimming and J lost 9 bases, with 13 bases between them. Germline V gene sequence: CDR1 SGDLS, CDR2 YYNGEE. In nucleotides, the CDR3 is TGTGCCAGCAGCGTAGATTCCCAGGGGAGTTCACCCCTCCACTTT. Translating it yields CASSVDSQGSSPLHF.

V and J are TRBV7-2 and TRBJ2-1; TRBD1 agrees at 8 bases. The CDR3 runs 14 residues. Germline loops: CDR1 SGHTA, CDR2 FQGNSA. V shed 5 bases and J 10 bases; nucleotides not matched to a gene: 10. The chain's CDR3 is CASSQTTGAGEQFF. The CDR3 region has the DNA TGTGCCAGCAGCCAGACGACAGGGGCAGGGGAGCAGTTCTTC.

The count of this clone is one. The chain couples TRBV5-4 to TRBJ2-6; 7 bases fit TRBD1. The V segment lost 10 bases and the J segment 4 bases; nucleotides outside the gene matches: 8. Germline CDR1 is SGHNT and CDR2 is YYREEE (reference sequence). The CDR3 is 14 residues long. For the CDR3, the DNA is TGTGCCGTAGGGAAGGGGGCCGGGGCCAACGTCCTGACTTTC. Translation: CAVGKGAGANVLTF.

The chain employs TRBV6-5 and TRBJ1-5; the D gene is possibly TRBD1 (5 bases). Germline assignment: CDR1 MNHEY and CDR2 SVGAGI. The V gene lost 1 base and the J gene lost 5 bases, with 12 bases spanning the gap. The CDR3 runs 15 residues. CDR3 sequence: CASSYWRGRHQPQHF. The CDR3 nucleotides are TGTGCCAGCAGTTACTGGAGGGGAAGGCATCAGCCCCAGCATTTT.

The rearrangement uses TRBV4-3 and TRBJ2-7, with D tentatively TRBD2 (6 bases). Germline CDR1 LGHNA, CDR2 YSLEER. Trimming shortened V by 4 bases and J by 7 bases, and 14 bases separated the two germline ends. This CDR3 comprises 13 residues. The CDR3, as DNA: TGCGCCAGCAGCCGCGTTCCGGAGGGGGAGCAGTACTTC. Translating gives CASSRVPEGEQYF.

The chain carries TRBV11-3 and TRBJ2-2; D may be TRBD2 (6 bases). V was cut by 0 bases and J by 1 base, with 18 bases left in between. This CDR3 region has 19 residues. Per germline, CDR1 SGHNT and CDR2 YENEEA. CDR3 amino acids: CASSLDRWREPMNTGELFF. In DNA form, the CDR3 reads TGTGCCAGCAGCTTAGATCGTTGGAGGGAGCCGATGAACACCGGGGAGCTGTTTTTT.

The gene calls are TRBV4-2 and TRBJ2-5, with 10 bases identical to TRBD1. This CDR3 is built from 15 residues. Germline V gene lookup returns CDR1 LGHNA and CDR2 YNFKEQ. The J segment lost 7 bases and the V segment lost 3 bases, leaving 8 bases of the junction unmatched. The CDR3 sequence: CASSQDRGSDRTQYF. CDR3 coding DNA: TGTGCCAGCAGCCAGGACAGGGGGTCGGATAGGACCCAGTACTTC.

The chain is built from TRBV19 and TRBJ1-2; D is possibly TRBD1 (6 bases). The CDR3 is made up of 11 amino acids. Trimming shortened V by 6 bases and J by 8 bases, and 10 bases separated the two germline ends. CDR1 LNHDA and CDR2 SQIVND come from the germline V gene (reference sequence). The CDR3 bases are TGTGCCAGTAGCAGGGGACGGGGCTACACCTTC. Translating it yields CASSRGRGYTF.

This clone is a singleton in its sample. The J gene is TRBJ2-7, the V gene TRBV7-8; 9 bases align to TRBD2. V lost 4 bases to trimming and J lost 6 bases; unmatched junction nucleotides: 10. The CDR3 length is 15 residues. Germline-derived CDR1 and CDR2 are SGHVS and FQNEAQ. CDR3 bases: TGTGCCAGCAGCTCGCTAGGGGCTAGCGGGACCGAGCAGTACTTC. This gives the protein CASSSLGASGTEQYF. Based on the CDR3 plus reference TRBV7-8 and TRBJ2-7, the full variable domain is GAGVSQSPRYKVAKRGQDVALRCDPISGHVSLFWYQQALGQGPEFLTYFQNEAQLDKSGLPSDRFFAERPEGSVSTLKIQRTQQEDSAVYLCASSSLGASGTEQYFGPGTRLTVT.

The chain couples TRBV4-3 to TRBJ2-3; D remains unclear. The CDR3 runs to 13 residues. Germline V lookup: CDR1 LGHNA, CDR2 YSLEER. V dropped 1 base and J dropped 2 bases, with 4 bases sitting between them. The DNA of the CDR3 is TGCGCCAGCAGCCAAGTATACACAGATACGCAGTATTTT. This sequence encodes CASSQVYTDTQYF.

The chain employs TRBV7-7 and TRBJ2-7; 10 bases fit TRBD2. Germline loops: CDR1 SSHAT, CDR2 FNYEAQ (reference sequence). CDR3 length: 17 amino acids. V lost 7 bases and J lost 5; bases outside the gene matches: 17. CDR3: CASTRNPASSGSHEQYF. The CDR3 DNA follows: TGTGCCAGCACACGTAATCCCGCTTCTAGCGGGAGCCACGAGCAGTACTTC.

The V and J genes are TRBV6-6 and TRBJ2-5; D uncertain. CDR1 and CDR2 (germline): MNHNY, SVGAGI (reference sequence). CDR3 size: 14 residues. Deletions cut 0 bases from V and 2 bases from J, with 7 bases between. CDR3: CASSYSGTQETQYF. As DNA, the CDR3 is TGTGCCAGCAGTTACTCGGGCACACAAGAGACCCAGTACTTC.

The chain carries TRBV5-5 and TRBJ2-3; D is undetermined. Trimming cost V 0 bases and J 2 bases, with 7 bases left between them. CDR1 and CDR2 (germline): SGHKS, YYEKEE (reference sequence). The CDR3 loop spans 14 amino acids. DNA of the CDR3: TGTGCCAGCAGCTTGGATGGCATCACAGATACGCAGTATTTT. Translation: CASSLDGITDTQYF.

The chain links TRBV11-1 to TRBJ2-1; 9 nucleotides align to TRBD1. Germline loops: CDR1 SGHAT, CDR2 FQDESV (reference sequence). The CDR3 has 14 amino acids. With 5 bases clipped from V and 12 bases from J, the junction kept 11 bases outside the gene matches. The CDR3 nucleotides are TGTGCCAGCAGCCCTACAACTCCGGGACAGGGGCAGTTCTTC. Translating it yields CASSPTTPGQGQFF.